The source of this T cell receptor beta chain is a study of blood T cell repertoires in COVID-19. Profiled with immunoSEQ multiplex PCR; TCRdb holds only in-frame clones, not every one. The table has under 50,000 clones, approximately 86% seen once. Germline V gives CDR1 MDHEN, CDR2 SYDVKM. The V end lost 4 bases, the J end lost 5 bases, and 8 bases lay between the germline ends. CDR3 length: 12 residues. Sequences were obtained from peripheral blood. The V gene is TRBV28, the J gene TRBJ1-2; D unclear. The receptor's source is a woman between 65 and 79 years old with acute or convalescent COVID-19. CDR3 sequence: CASSSSQYGYTF. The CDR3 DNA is TGTGCCAGCAGTTCGTCACAGTATGGCTACACCTTC.